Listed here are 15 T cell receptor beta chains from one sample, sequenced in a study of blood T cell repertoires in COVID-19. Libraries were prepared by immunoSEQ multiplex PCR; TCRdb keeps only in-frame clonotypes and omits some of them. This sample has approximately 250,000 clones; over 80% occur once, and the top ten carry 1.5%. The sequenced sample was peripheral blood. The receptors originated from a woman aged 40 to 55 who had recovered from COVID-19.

CDR3 protein: CASSADSQTDTQYF. CDR3 in DNA: TGTGCCAGCAGTGCGGACAGCCAAACAGATACGCAGTATTTT. The rearrangement uses TRBV2 and TRBJ2-3; tentative D call: TRBD1 (6 bases). This CDR3 has 14 residues. Deletions cut 4 bases from V and 3 bases from J, with 11 bases between. Germline CDR1 and CDR2: SNHLY and FYNNEI.

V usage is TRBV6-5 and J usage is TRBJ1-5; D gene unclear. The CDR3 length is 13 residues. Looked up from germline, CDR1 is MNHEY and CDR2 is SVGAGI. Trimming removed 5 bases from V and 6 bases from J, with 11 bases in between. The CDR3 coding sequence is TGTGCCAGCAGTACTCGGCGAGGTCAGCCCCAGCATTTT. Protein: CASSTRRGQPQHF.

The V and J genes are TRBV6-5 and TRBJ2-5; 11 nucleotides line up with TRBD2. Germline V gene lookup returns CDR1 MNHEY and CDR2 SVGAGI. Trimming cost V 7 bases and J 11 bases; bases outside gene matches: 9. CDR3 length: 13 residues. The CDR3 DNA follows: TGTGCCAGCACCCAGACTAGCGGGGCTCAACAGTACTTC. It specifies CASTQTSGAQQYF.

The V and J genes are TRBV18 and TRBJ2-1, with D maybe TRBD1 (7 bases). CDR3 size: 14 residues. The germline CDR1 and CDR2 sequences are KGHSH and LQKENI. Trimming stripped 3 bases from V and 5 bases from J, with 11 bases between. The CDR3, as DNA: TGTGCCAGCTCACCTCAGGGGGGTAACAATGAGCAGTTCTTC. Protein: CASSPQGGNNEQFF.

CDR3 protein: CASSLEPGTVEQFF. The CDR3 nucleotides read TGTGCCAGCAGCTTGGAGCCAGGTACAGTAGAGCAGTTCTTC. The chain is built from TRBV5-6 and TRBJ2-1, with unresolved D. V was shortened by 0 bases and J by 10 bases, with 14 bases between the two germline ends. There are 14 residues in the CDR3. CDR1 is SGHDT, CDR2 YYEEEE, per germline.

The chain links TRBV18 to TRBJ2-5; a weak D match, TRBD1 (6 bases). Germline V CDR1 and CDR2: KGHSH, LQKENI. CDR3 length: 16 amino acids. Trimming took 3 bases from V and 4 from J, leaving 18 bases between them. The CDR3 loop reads CASSPDRDYAGETQYF. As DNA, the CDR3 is TGTGCCAGCTCACCGGACAGAGATTATGCGGGAGAGACCCAGTACTTC.

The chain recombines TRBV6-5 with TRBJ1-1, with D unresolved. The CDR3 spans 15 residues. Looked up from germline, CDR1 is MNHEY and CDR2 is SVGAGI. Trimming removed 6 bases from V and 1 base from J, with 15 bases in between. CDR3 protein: CASRKRTTGNTEAFF. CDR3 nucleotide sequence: TGTGCCAGCAGAAAGCGAACAACGGGGAACACTGAAGCTTTCTTT.

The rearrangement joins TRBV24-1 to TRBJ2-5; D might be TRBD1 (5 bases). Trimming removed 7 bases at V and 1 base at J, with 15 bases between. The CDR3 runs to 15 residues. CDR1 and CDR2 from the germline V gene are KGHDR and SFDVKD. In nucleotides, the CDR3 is TGTGCCACCAGCCGCCGGAGTAGGGGCCAAGAGACCCAGTACTTC. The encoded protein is CATSRRSRGQETQYF.

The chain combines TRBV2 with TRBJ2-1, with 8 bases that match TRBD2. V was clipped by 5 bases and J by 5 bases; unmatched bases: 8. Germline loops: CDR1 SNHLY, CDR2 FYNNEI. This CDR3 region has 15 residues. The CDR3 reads CASSSPGLGDNEQFF. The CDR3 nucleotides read TGTGCCAGCAGTTCACCGGGACTAGGAGACAATGAGCAGTTCTTC.

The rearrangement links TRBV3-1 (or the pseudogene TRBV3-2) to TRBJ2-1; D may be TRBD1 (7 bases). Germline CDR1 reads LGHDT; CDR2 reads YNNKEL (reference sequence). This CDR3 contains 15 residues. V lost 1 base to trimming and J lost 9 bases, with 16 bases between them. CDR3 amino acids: CASSQGRGQNSEQFF. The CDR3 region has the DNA TGTGCCAGCAGCCAAGGGAGGGGGCAAAACAGTGAGCAGTTCTTC.

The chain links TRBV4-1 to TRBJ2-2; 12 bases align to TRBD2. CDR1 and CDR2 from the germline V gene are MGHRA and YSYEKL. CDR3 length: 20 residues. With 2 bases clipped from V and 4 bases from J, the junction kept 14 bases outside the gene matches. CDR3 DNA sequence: TGCGCCAGCAGCCAATTCGCGGCTAGCGGGGGGGCTCGGGGCACCGGGGAGCTGTTTTTT. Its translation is CASSQFAASGGARGTGELFF.

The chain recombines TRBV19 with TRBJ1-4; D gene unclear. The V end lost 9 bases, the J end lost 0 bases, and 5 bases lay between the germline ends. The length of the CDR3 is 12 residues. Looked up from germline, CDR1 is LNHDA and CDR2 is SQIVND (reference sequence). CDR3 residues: CASGTTNEKLFF. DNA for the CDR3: TGTGCCAGCGGTACAACTAATGAAAAACTGTTTTTT.

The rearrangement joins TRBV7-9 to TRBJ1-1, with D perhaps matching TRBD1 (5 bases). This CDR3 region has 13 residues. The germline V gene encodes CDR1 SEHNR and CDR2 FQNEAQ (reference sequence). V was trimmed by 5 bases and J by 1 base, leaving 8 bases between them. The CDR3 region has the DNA TGTGCCAGCAGCGGAGGGACGAACACTGAAGCTTTCTTT. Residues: CASSGGTNTEAFF.

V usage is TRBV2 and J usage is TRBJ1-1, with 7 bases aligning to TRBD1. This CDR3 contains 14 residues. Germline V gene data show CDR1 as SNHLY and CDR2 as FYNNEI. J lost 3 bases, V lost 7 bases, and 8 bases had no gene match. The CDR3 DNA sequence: TGTGCCAGCAATATTGGCAGGGGGGACACTGAAGCTTTCTTT. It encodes CASNIGRGDTEAFF.

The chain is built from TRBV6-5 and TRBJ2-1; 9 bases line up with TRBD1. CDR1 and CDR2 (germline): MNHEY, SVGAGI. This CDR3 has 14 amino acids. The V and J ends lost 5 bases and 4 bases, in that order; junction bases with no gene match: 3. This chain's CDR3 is CASSRTGVYNEQFF. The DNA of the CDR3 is TGTGCCAGCAGTCGGACAGGGGTGTACAATGAGCAGTTCTTC.